Following are 26 T cell receptor beta chains from one sample sequenced in a study of radiation and T cells in renal cell carcinoma (dated by TCRdb to 2020 to 2021). The time point label corresponds to: baseline pretreatment blood. The treatment or condition label of this sample denotes: 15 Gy SBRT to primary tumor, nephrectomy 4 weeks later. The protocol used for the library was the immunoSEQ multiplex PCR assay. TCRdb took this table from immuneACCESS and kept in-frame rearrangements with V and J called. Such tables lack part of the clones; where checked against another copy, unresolved V genes explain under half of the gap, and the rest is unexplained. Across this sample there are 70,000 to 95,000 clones, with under 90% seen only once. Less than 7% of the sample is taken by the ten largest. The sequencing used blood, collected from a patient whose treatment included radiotherapy and nephrectomy. These receptors all stem from a man between 60 and 70 years old with renal cell carcinoma.

The V and J genes are TRBV7-2 and TRBJ2-5; TRBD2 might be the D (5 bases). The CDR3 consists of 13 residues. CDR1 is SGHTA and CDR2 is FQGNSA in the germline V gene. Trimming shortened V by 7 bases and J by 2 bases, and 11 bases separated the two germline ends. The CDR3 is CASTPGEQETQYF. CDR3 in DNA: TGTGCCAGCACCCCCGGGGAACAAGAGACCCAGTACTTC.

The sample holds one count of this clone. This sequence joins TRBV7-8 and TRBJ2-1; perhaps TRBD2 as D (5 bases). CDR3 length equals 14 residues. V was trimmed by 5 bases and J by 6 bases, leaving 14 bases between them. Germline V gives CDR1 SGHVS, CDR2 FQNEAQ. The CDR3 bases are TGTGCCAGCAGCCGGGATCACCCCGGCAATGAGCAGTTCTTC. As protein: CASSRDHPGNEQFF.

The chain links TRBV2 to TRBJ2-3, with 9 positions matching TRBD2. J gave up 4 bases and V 0 bases, and 5 bases lay outside the gene matches. CDR1 SNHLY and CDR2 FYNNEI come from the germline V gene. CDR3 length: 16 amino acids. The CDR3 protein is CASSEAGLALADTQYF. CDR3 sequence (DNA): TGTGCCAGCAGTGAAGCGGGACTAGCCCTCGCAGATACGCAGTATTTT.

This clone was recorded only once. DNA for the CDR3: TGTGCCAGCAGCGTGGGCAGGGGAGGTCACACCGGGGAGCTGTTTTTT. Protein sequence: CASSVGRGGHTGELFF. The V call is TRBV9, the J call TRBJ2-2, with D perhaps being TRBD1 or TRBD2 (6 bases each). The V gene lost 2 bases and the J gene lost 3 bases, with 14 bases spanning the gap. The CDR3 consists of 16 residues. Per germline, CDR1 SGDLS and CDR2 YYNGEE.

J is TRBJ1-2 and V is TRBV25-1, with unresolved D. V lost 4 bases to trimming and J lost 7 bases, with 10 bases between them. There are 12 residues in the CDR3. The germline V gene encodes CDR1 MGHDK and CDR2 SYGVNS. DNA for the CDR3: TGTGCCAGCAGTGTGGGGAGGGCTGGCTACACCTTC. Translation gives CASSVGRAGYTF.

The chain carries TRBV5-1 and TRBJ1-1; TRBD1 agrees at 8 bases. The CDR3 extends over 13 amino acids. V was pared by 4 bases and J by 6 bases, with 5 bases of the junction left unmatched. Germline V gene lookup returns CDR1 SGHRS and CDR2 YFSETQ. The CDR3 region is CASSASGGAEAFF. In DNA, the CDR3 is TGCGCCAGCAGCGCTTCAGGGGGCGCTGAAGCTTTCTTT. Full variable domain (outside the CDR3, taken from reference TRBV5-1 and TRBJ1-1): KAGVTQTPRYLIKTRGQQVTLSCSPISGHRSVSWYQQTPGQGLQFLFEYFSETQRNKGNFPGRFSGRQFSNSRSEMNVSTLELGDSALYLCASSASGGAEAFFGQGTRLTVV.

J is TRBJ2-7 and V is TRBV18; D is unclear. Germline CDR1 KGHSH, CDR2 LQKENI. The length of the CDR3 is 15 residues. Trimming pared 1 base from V and 0 bases from J, leaving 10 bases between. This CDR3 is CASSPQPESSYEQYF. The CDR3 nucleotides are TGTGCCAGCTCACCACAGCCGGAAAGCTCCTACGAGCAGTACTTC.

The chain is built from TRBV6-5 and TRBJ2-6; TRBD1 agrees at 7 bases. Germline assignment: CDR1 MNHEY and CDR2 SVGAGI. The CDR3 has 16 residues. V gave up 2 bases and J gave up 11 bases; unmatched junction bases: 12. CDR3 nucleotides: TGTGCCAGCAGTTACGGGCTTACAGGGGTATCCGACGTCCTGACTTTC. This translates into CASSYGLTGVSDVLTF.

The chain recombines TRBV5-1 with TRBJ2-7, with 11 bases fitting TRBD2. With 5 bases clipped from V and 2 bases from J, the junction kept 15 bases outside the gene matches. The CDR3 has 18 residues. CDR1 is SGHRS, CDR2 YFSETQ, per germline. The CDR3 DNA reads TGCGCCAGCAGGTTCACTTCCGTTGGGACTAGCGGCGCCTACGAGCAGTACTTC. Translating gives CASRFTSVGTSGAYEQYF.

This sequence joins TRBV7-6 and TRBJ2-2; possibly TRBD2 for D (7 bases). The germline CDR1 and CDR2 sequences are SGHVS and FNYEAQ. The CDR3 extends over 16 amino acids. V lost 8 bases and J lost 7, with 23 bases in between. The CDR3 coding sequence is TGTGCCAGCCGTTCCCACTCGCGGGGGCCGGTCGGGGAGCTGTTTTTT. Protein product: CASRSHSRGPVGELFF. The entire variable domain, with the rest obtained from reference TRBV7-6 and TRBJ2-2, is as follows: GAGVSQSPRYKVTKRGQDVALRCDPISGHVSLYWYRQALGQGPEFLTYFNYEAQQDKSGLPNDRFSAERPEGSISTLTIQRTEQRDSAMYRCASRSHSRGPVGELFFGEGSRLTVL.

The V and J genes are TRBV29-1 and TRBJ1-2, with TRBD1 matching 9 bases. After removal of 4 bases from V and 3 bases from J, the junction contained 9 bases not matched to a gene. CDR3 length equals 15 residues. Germline CDR1 and CDR2: SQVTM and ANQGSEA. The CDR3 nucleotides are TGCAGCGTTGCTCGTCACAGGGGGCGTCACTATGGCTACACCTTC. This translates into CSVARHRGRHYGYTF.

J is TRBJ2-7 and V is TRBV28; D is undetermined. Looked up from germline, CDR1 is MDHEN and CDR2 is SYDVKM. CDR3 length: 11 amino acids. The germline V and J ends were trimmed by 1 base and 7 bases, with 5 bases remaining between them. This CDR3 is CASSLSVEQYF. CDR3 bases: TGTGCCAGCAGTTTATCAGTGGAGCAGTACTTC.

The V call is TRBV2, the J call TRBJ2-7, with 8 bases fitting TRBD1. Germline V lookup: CDR1 SNHLY, CDR2 FYNNEI. Unmatched junction bases numbered 13, after V lost 7 bases and J lost 2 bases. This CDR3 region has 16 residues. The CDR3 reads CASTLRGQGGTYEQYF. CDR3 nucleotide sequence: TGTGCCAGCACCCTCAGAGGACAGGGCGGGACCTACGAGCAGTACTTC.

The chain employs TRBV19 and TRBJ2-2, with D tentatively TRBD2 (5 bases). The CDR3 sequence is 14 residues long. Trimming removed 3 bases at V and 5 bases at J, with 10 bases between. CDR1 LNHDA and CDR2 SQIVND come from the germline V gene (reference sequence). CDR3: CASSISRETGELFF. CDR3 bases: TGTGCCAGTAGTATTAGTAGGGAGACCGGGGAGCTGTTTTTT.

In nucleotides, the CDR3 is TGTGCCACCAGCAGAGATTGGACAGGACGGGGCCATGGCTACACCTTC. It yields the protein CATSRDWTGRGHGYTF. This chain uses TRBV15 with TRBJ1-2, with TRBD1 identical over 7 bases. The germline CDR1 and CDR2 sequences are LNHNV and YYDKDF (reference sequence). CDR3 size: 16 residues. The junction had 10 bases not matched to a gene; V was cut back by 0 bases and J by 6 bases.

The count of this clone is one. The genes are TRBV14 and TRBJ2-7; the D is unclear. CDR3 length: 14 residues. Trimming took 5 bases from V and 3 from J, leaving 14 bases between them. Germline CDR1 SGHDN, CDR2 FVKESK. CDR3 in amino acids: CASSSRSPGYEQYF. The CDR3 nucleotides read TGTGCCAGCAGCTCACGATCCCCGGGCTACGAGCAGTACTTC.

The rearrangement uses TRBV28 and TRBJ1-3; D gene ambiguous. The CDR3 length is 15 residues. Germline values: CDR1 MDHEN, CDR2 SYDVKM. The ends were cut back, 6 bases at V and 0 bases at J, with 12 bases in the middle. CDR3 sequence (DNA): TGTGCCAGCAGCCCGCAGGAGGTCTCTGGAAACACCATATATTTT. As protein: CASSPQEVSGNTIYF.

The CDR3 loop is CASSEPGPRSTQYF. For the CDR3, the DNA is TGTGCCAGCAGTGAACCGGGCCCGCGGTCGACCCAGTACTTC. This chain connects TRBV25-1 to TRBJ2-5; D unresolved. CDR3 length: 14 residues. Trimming left V 2 bases short and J 7 bases short, with 14 bases between. The V gene's germline CDR1 is MGHDK and CDR2 SYGVNS.

The V and J genes are TRBV5-4 and TRBJ2-1; D call uncertain. The CDR3 is 13 residues long. V was trimmed by 0 bases and J by 8 bases, leaving 9 bases between them. Germline V gene sequence: CDR1 SGHNT, CDR2 YYREEE (reference sequence). In DNA form, the CDR3 reads TGTGCCAGCAGCTTGGTTAGCAGCGATGAGCAGTTCTTC. Amino acids: CASSLVSSDEQFF.

This chain connects TRBV27 to TRBJ2-7; 8 bases line up with TRBD2. CDR1 is MNHEY and CDR2 is SMNVEV in the germline V gene (reference sequence). The CDR3 totals 14 residues. Trimming at V came to 2 bases and at J to 0 bases, leaving 0 bases not matched to a gene. The CDR3 region is CASSLLAGSYEQYF. The CDR3 DNA reads as TGTGCCAGCAGTTTACTAGCGGGCTCCTACGAGCAGTACTTC.

Note on this clone: The junction departs from the called germline gene at one end, perhaps through a read error. The chain has TRBV2 and TRBJ2-7; D uncertain. The V gene's germline CDR1 is SNHLY and CDR2 FYNNEI. The CDR3 totals 14 residues. CDR3 sequence: CSDIEDPIFYEQYF. The CDR3 region has the DNA TGCTCGGATATCGAAGATCCTATTTTCTACGAGCAGTACTTC.

V and J are TRBV5-1 and TRBJ2-2; 12 nucleotides align to TRBD1. Trimming at V came to 5 bases and at J to 7 bases, leaving 9 bases not matched to a gene. The CDR3 consists of 16 residues. CDR1 and CDR2 (germline): SGHRS, YFSETQ. The CDR3 DNA reads as TGCGCCAGCAGGCCCCCGGGACAGGGGGCTCTCGGGGAGCTGTTTTTT. Translating gives CASRPPGQGALGELFF. The full variable domain, completed using reference TRBV5-1 and TRBJ2-2, is KAGVTQTPRYLIKTRGQQVTLSCSPISGHRSVSWYQQTPGQGLQFLFEYFSETQRNKGNFPGRFSGRQFSNSRSEMNVSTLELGDSALYLCASRPPGQGALGELFFGEGSRLTVL.

J is TRBJ2-7 and V is TRBV4-1; 10 bases line up with TRBD1. The germline gives CDR1 MGHRA, CDR2 YSYEKL. J was trimmed by 2 bases and V by 8 bases; bases with no gene match: 15. The CDR3 is made up of 17 amino acids. The CDR3 DNA reads TGCGCCAGCGGTCCTGAATACCCGGGACAGGGGACCTACGAGCAGTACTTC. Its translation is CASGPEYPGQGTYEQYF.

This clone was detected a few times. The gene calls are TRBV10-3 and TRBJ2-1, with TRBD1 identical over 9 bases. This CDR3 comprises 13 residues. Germline CDR1 is ENHRY and CDR2 is SYGVKD. V trimming: 11 bases; J trimming: 5 bases; junction bases outside the gene matches: 7. CDR3 bases: TGTGCCTCCTGGGACAGGGCGGACAATGAGCAGTTCTTC. Its protein is CASWDRADNEQFF.

The J gene is TRBJ1-2, the V gene TRBV2; 7 bases fit TRBD1. V was pared by 6 bases and J by 4 bases, with 11 bases of the junction left unmatched. This CDR3 has 15 amino acids. Per the germline V gene, CDR1 is SNHLY and CDR2 is FYNNEI. CDR3 bases: TGTGCCAGCAGCGGAACAGGGGCAGGAGGCTATGGCTACACCTTC. It yields the protein CASSGTGAGGYGYTF.

For this clone: Different DNA sequences within this sample yield the same CDR3. The chain links TRBV29-1 to TRBJ2-5; 7 nucleotides line up with TRBD2. Per the germline V gene, CDR1 is SQVTM and CDR2 is ANQGSEA. The CDR3 is 12 residues long. Trimming cost V 4 bases and J 5 bases; bases outside gene matches: 4. CDR3 bases: TGCAGCGTTGTACGGGGGGTGGAGACCCAGTACTTC. Its protein is CSVVRGVETQYF. Full variable domain (outside the CDR3, taken from reference TRBV29-1 and TRBJ2-5): SAVISQKPSRDICQRGTSLTIQCQVDSQVTMMFWYRQQPGQSLTLIATANQGSEATYESGFVIDKFPISRPNLTFSTLTVSNMSPEDSSIYLCSVVRGVETQYFGPGTRLLVL.